These 17 T cell receptor beta chains were all obtained from the same sample, sequenced in a study of T cells after posttransplantation cyclophosphamide. Sampled 1 year posttransplant, controls received myeloablative marrow transplants, methotrexate and a calcineurin inhibitor. Sequencing was performed with immunoSEQ multiplex PCR; in TCRdb, only in-frame clones are kept and a portion is missing. The sample shows 10,000 to 15,000 clones, roughly four fifths of them seen only once. Sample: PBMCs, taken about 370 days after allogeneic stem cell transplant with calcineurin inhibitor and methotrexate. The receptors shown here come from a male patient in his thirties who received an allogeneic stem cell transplant from an unrelated donor, was CMV-positive, and had acute GVHD only. Some T cells may be supplied by the graft donor.

V usage is TRBV28 and J usage is TRBJ2-7, with D possibly matching TRBD1 (7 bases). The CDR3 has 15 residues. In germline, CDR1 is MDHEN, CDR2 SYDVKM. Between the trimmed V and J ends, which lost 8 bases and 6 bases, there was a span of 23 bases. In DNA, the CDR3 is TGTGCCAGCGTAAACGGGGGACAGATACTCCCCGAGCAGTACTTC. Its protein is CASVNGGQILPEQYF.

The rearrangement uses TRBV2 and TRBJ2-3; D is uncertain. The CDR3 contains 14 residues. The germline V gene encodes CDR1 SNHLY and CDR2 FYNNEI. The V end was cut by 4 bases, the J end by 6 bases, with 14 bases between. As DNA, the CDR3 is TGTGCCAGCAGTGTATCGGGTGGAGCTGATACGCAGTATTTT. Residues: CASSVSGGADTQYF.

V gene TRBV7-6 combines with J gene TRBJ1-1; D is unresolved. Germline values: CDR1 SGHVS, CDR2 FNYEAQ. The CDR3 runs to 13 residues. The V end was cut by 5 bases, the J end by 7 bases, with 14 bases between. Here the CDR3 DNA reads TGTGCCAGCAGCCCCGGGGTCTCCAGTGAAGCTTTCTTT. Protein product: CASSPGVSSEAFF.

This sequence joins TRBV4-1 and TRBJ1-1, with a weak D call TRBD1 (5 bases). V was shortened by 0 bases and J by 8 bases, with 10 bases between the two germline ends. CDR1 MGHRA and CDR2 YSYEKL come from the germline V gene. CDR3 length: 13 amino acids. This CDR3 is CASSQDPGEEAFF. CDR3 DNA: TGCGCCAGCAGCCAAGATCCGGGGGAAGAAGCTTTCTTT.

J is TRBJ2-5 and V is TRBV30, with a weak D call TRBD2 (5 bases). The CDR3 contains 13 residues. Trimming left V 2 bases short and J 5 bases short, with 12 bases between. Germline CDR1 and CDR2: GTSNPN and SVGIG (reference sequence). This CDR3 is CAWSLDLQETQYF. CDR3 nucleotides: TGTGCCTGGAGTTTGGACTTGCAGGAGACCCAGTACTTC.

This clone turned up a few times. This sequence joins TRBV7-9 and TRBJ1-3, with D maybe TRBD1 (6 bases). Trimming stripped 3 bases from V and 2 bases from J, with 14 bases between. The CDR3 sequence is 16 residues long. Germline V lookup: CDR1 SEHNR, CDR2 FQNEAQ (reference sequence). The CDR3 spells CASSFLAGAAGNTIYF. CDR3 sequence (DNA): TGTGCCAGCAGCTTCCTAGCGGGGGCGGCTGGAAACACCATATATTTT.

The J gene is TRBJ1-1, the V gene TRBV5-7, with 8 bases aligning to TRBD1. TRBV5-7 falls under the ORF class, with uncertain function. This CDR3 has 13 residues. J gave up 4 bases and V 2 bases, and 1 base lay outside the gene matches. CDR3 DNA sequence: TGTGCCAGCAGCTTTGGGACAGGCACTGAAGCTTTCTTT. This gives the protein CASSFGTGTEAFF.

V and J are TRBV27 and TRBJ1-3, with TRBD1 matching over 8 bases. CDR1 is MNHEY, CDR2 SMNVEV, per germline (reference sequence). Germline trimming cut 6 bases from V and 4 bases from J; bases unmatched to any gene: 2. The CDR3 is 13 residues long. The CDR3 region is CASRRQGGNTIYF. The CDR3 DNA is TGTGCCAGCAGGAGACAGGGGGGAAACACCATATATTTT.

As concerns this clone: A junction end diverges from the germline sequence, so it may reflect a read error. The chain couples TRBV7-3 to TRBJ2-3; 9 positions match TRBD1. The CDR3 loop spans 15 amino acids. CDR1 and CDR2 (germline): SGHTA, FQGTGA. The CDR3 region is CASRLTGGRTDTQYF. Here the CDR3 DNA reads TGTGCCAGCAGATTAACAGGGGGCAGGACAGATACGCAGTATTTT.

V and J are TRBV15 and TRBJ2-7; no clear D gene. Per germline, CDR1 LNHNV and CDR2 YYDKDF (reference sequence). The CDR3 has 13 residues. The germline V and J ends were trimmed by 0 bases and 3 bases, with 6 bases remaining between them. The CDR3 here is CATSRDRSYEQYF. The CDR3 region has the DNA TGTGCCACCAGCAGAGATCGCAGCTACGAGCAGTACTTC.

The V gene is TRBV5-4, the J gene TRBJ2-7, with 8 bases identical to TRBD1. CDR1 SGHNT and CDR2 YYREEE come from the germline V gene (reference sequence). Losses at the gene ends were 2 bases for V and 0 bases for J; bases not matched to a gene: 16. The CDR3 runs to 19 residues. Here the CDR3 DNA reads TGTGCCAGCAGCTTATCGTCCAGGACAGGGTACGTGGGCTCCTACGAGCAGTACTTC. As protein: CASSLSSRTGYVGSYEQYF.

This sequence joins TRBV13 and TRBJ2-7, with a weak D call TRBD2 (5 bases). CDR3 length equals 13 residues. Germline lookup yields CDR1 PRHDT and CDR2 FYEKMQ (reference sequence). Trimming took 7 bases from V and 1 from J, leaving 11 bases between them. The CDR3 DNA reads TGTGCCAGCACCCCCGGCGGGTCCTACGAGCAGTACTTC. It is translated as CASTPGGSYEQYF.

Only one count was recorded for this clone. The rearrangement joins TRBV7-3 to TRBJ2-7; a possible D gene is TRBD1 (6 bases). V dropped 3 bases and J dropped 4 bases, with 19 bases sitting between them. The CDR3 sequence is 16 residues long. Germline V gene data show CDR1 as SGHTA and CDR2 as FQGTGA. CDR3 sequence (DNA): TGTGCCAGCAGCTTGGGGATAGAACAGGGAAAATACGAGCAGTACTTC. Amino acids: CASSLGIEQGKYEQYF.

This clone was observed a single time. CDR3 sequence: CASSLAGQNYEQYF. CDR3 in DNA: TGTGCCAGCAGCTTAGCGGGACAGAACTACGAGCAGTACTTC. The V gene is TRBV7-2, the J gene TRBJ2-7; 7 bases are shared with TRBD1. Trimming cost V 0 bases and J 3 bases; bases outside gene matches: 2. Germline CDR1 SGHTA, CDR2 FQGNSA. This CDR3 has 14 amino acids.

The chain joins TRBV11-3 to TRBJ2-7; 8 positions agree with TRBD1. This CDR3 region has 14 residues. Germline V gives CDR1 SGHNT, CDR2 YENEEA. V gave up 1 base and J gave up 7 bases; unmatched junction bases: 6. This CDR3 is CASSLARGQQEQYF. CDR3 DNA sequence: TGTGCCAGCAGCTTAGCCAGGGGGCAGCAAGAGCAGTACTTC. The full variable domain, completed using reference TRBV11-3 and TRBJ2-7, is EAGVVQSPRYKIIEKKQPVAFWCNPISGHNTLYWYLQNLGQGPELLIRYENEEAVDDSQLPKDRFSAERLKGVDSTLKIQPAELGDSAVYLCASSLARGQQEQYFGPGTRLTVT.

This CDR3 is CASSYGLASSYEQYF. The CDR3, as DNA: TGTGCCAGCAGTTATGGGCTAGCGTCCTCCTACGAGCAGTACTTC. V is TRBV6-5 and J is TRBJ2-7; possibly TRBD2 for D (6 bases). This CDR3 comprises 15 residues. V lost 3 bases to trimming and J lost 0 bases, with 12 bases between them. Germline CDR1 and CDR2: MNHEY and SVGAGI.

This rearrangement joins TRBV27 to TRBJ2-2, with D unclear. The CDR3 is made up of 14 amino acids. Germline CDR1 is MNHEY and CDR2 is SMNVEV (reference sequence). The ends were cut back, 0 bases at V and 7 bases at J, with 9 bases in the middle. This CDR3 is CASSLSRAFGELFF. In DNA form, the CDR3 reads TGTGCCAGCAGTTTATCGAGAGCTTTCGGGGAGCTGTTTTTT.